This TCR beta chain is from a study of cytotoxic CD8 clonotypes in ibrutinib-treated CLL. Study results and caveats: Clonality was higher at ibrutinib response and returned toward baseline at progression. Pretreatment clonality was elevated relative to age-matched healthy donors and paralleled circulating CD8+ T-cell counts. Public clonotypes were rare and shrank or held steady on treatment.

Germline assignment: CDR1 MNHNS and CDR2 SASEGT. This CDR3 has 18 residues. Unmatched junction bases numbered 6, after V lost 2 bases and J lost 1 base. Library input was about 2 micrograms of DNA from cryopreserved PBMCs. Notes on this clone: Its target is unknown.

Using immunoSEQ multiplex PCR, the repertoire was profiled, and TCRdb retains in-frame clones only, with some absent. The repertoire has about 160,000 clones, around 80% of them found once; the top ten carry 3.5% to 5.5%. This specimen consisted of PBMCs, obtained after 24 months of ibrutinib treatment. The V gene is TRBV6-1, the J gene TRBJ2-5; TRBD2 agrees at 14 bases. This sequence originates from a human donor with chronic lymphocytic leukemia. DNA of the CDR3: TGTGCCAGCAGTGAATGGGGACTAGCGGGGGACCTCCAAGAGACCCAGTACTTC. It translates to CASSEWGLAGDLQETQYF.